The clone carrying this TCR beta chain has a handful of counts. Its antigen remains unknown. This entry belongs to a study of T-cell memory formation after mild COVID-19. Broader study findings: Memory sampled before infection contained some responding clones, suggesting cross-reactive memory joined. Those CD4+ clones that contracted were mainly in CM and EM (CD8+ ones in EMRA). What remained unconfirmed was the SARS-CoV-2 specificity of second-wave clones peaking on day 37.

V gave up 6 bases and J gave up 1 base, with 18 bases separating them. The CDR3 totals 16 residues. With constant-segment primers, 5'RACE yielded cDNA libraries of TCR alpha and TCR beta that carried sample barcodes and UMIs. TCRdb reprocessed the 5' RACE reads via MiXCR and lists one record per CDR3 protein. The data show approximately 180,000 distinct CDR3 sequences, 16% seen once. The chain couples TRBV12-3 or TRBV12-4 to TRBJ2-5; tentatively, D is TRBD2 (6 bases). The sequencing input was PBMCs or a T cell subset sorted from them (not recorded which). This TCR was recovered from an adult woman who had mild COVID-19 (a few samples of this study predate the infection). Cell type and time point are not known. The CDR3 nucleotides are TGTGCCAGCAGCCCGCCGGATGGCGGGGCCCAAGAGACCCAGTACTTC. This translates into CASSPPDGGAQETQYF.